This TCR beta chain was captured by sequencing in a study of blood T cell repertoires in COVID-19. On the study more broadly: The United States, Italy and Spain supplied acute and convalescent COVID-19 samples.

In the study's own analysis: For nucleated cells, counts were estimated from reference gene primer amplification. Libraries were prepared by immunoSEQ multiplex PCR; TCRdb keeps only in-frame clonotypes and omits some of them. V and J calls and clone size are copied from that table; D and trimming were computed from the DNA. The sample carries 100,000 to 150,000 clones, around 89% recorded once. Trimming pared 2 bases from V and 3 bases from J, leaving 14 bases between. The CDR3 totals 16 residues. Germline V CDR1 and CDR2: SGHRS, YFSETQ. The genes are TRBV5-1 and TRBJ2-2; D is possibly TRBD2 (5 bases). Sample: peripheral blood. This receptor was obtained from a man between 60 and 75 years old with COVID-19, enrolled during active disease. CDR3: CASSLSGMSDTGELFF. The CDR3 DNA reads as TGCGCCAGCAGCTTATCCGGGATGAGCGACACCGGGGAGCTGTTTTTT.